The rows below give T cell receptor beta chains drawn from one sample of a study of vaccination and CD4 T cells after COVID-19. Their target antigens are unknown. TCRdb re-analysed the PCR reads in MiXCR, keeping a single row per CDR3 protein. Here the sample spans about 17,000 distinct CDR3 sequences, approximately 45% being singletons. The sequenced sample was CD4+ T cells from blood, cultured in vitro, obtained before SARS-CoV-2 vaccination. These receptors all stem from a human donor who had recovered from COVID-19. Both conserved end residues are part of each CDR3. The D gene is left open where the match is weak. For some rows the clone size is stated as once, few or many, or as a class when expanded; others skip it.

j_call: TRBJ1-2
clone_size: -
v_call: TRBV6-2/TRBV6-3
d_call: TRBD1
cdr3_aa: CASRFLPRTGGDYGYTF
cdr3_nt: TGTGCCAGCAGATTCCTCCCTCGGACAGGGGGAGACTATGGCTACACCTTC

j_call: TRBJ2-1
clone_size: once
v_call: TRBV10-3
d_call: -
cdr3_aa: CAISAYSTPGEQFF
cdr3_nt: TGTGCCATCAGTGCCTACTCTACGCCTGGGGAGCAGTTCTTC

j_call: TRBJ1-2
clone_size: -
v_call: TRBV6-2/TRBV6-3
d_call: TRBD1
cdr3_aa: CASSYSTGWDGYTF
cdr3_nt: TGTGCCAGCAGTTACTCGACAGGGTGGGATGGCTACACCTTC

j_call: TRBJ2-1
clone_size: few
v_call: TRBV6-5
d_call: TRBD1
cdr3_aa: CASSFSGTGRVDEQFF
cdr3_nt: TGTGCCAGCAGTTTCTCGGGGACAGGGCGTGTAGATGAGCAGTTCTTC

j_call: TRBJ1-1
clone_size: few
v_call: TRBV20-1
d_call: -
cdr3_aa: CSARRTGRWNTEAFF
cdr3_nt: TGCAGTGCTAGACGAACAGGCCGATGGAACACTGAAGCTTTCTTT

j_call: TRBJ1-1
clone_size: -
v_call: TRBV15
d_call: -
cdr3_aa: CATSRDGLEAFF
cdr3_nt: TGTGCCACCAGCAGAGATGGGCTGGAAGCTTTCTTT

j_call: TRBJ1-5
clone_size: -
v_call: TRBV27
d_call: -
cdr3_aa: CASSFRRDQPQHF
cdr3_nt: TGTGCCAGCAGTTTCCGCCGCGATCAGCCCCAGCATTTT

j_call: TRBJ2-7
clone_size: -
v_call: TRBV30
d_call: -
cdr3_aa: CAWKRNGGPRESYEQYF
cdr3_nt: TGTGCCTGGAAACGTAACGGGGGGCCCAGAGAATCCTACGAGCAGTACTTC

j_call: TRBJ2-3
clone_size: -
v_call: TRBV19
d_call: TRBD1
cdr3_aa: CASSIIGDRGTDTQYF
cdr3_nt: TGTGCCAGTAGTATTATAGGGGACAGGGGAACAGATACGCAGTATTTT

j_call: TRBJ1-1
clone_size: few
v_call: TRBV7-7
d_call: -
cdr3_aa: CASSSKMNTEAFF
cdr3_nt: TGTGCCAGCAGCTCAAAGATGAACACTGAAGCTTTCTTT

j_call: TRBJ2-1
clone_size: -
v_call: TRBV11-3
d_call: -
cdr3_aa: CASSLEGGTTGEQFF
cdr3_nt: TGTGCCAGCAGCCTCGAGGGAGGCACGACAGGTGAGCAGTTCTTC

j_call: TRBJ2-1
clone_size: -
v_call: TRBV7-2
d_call: -
cdr3_aa: CASSSVTRIHEQFF
cdr3_nt: TGTGCCAGCAGCTCGGTCACTAGGATACACGAGCAGTTCTTC

j_call: TRBJ1-2
clone_size: -
v_call: TRBV5-1
d_call: TRBD1
cdr3_aa: CASSLDRGAPNYGYTF
cdr3_nt: TGCGCCAGCAGCTTGGACAGGGGGGCCCCTAACTATGGCTACACCTTC